These 28 T cell receptor beta chains came from one sample sequenced in a study of T cells expressing NK-cell markers (dated by TCRdb to between 2020 and 2021). Library preparation used 5' RACE. For sequencing, an Illumina HiSeq 2000 was employed. TCRdb reprocessed the reads and lists each CDR3 protein sequence as a single entry, with no DNA. The record for this sample contains some 300,000 distinct CDR3 sequences. The ten largest clones represent under 0.5% of the sample. The sequenced sample was blood T cells: a sorted CD56 or NKG2C T cell subset, CD4+ or CD8+ T cells, or bulk PBMC T cells (not recorded which). The receptors derive from a man between 18 and 29 years old in good health. Donor details come from another sample of the same person, matched by shared clones.

V usage is TRBV6-5 and J usage is TRBJ1-5; TCRdb picks TRBD1, but there is no DNA to check that call. Germline CDR1 reads MNHEY; CDR2 reads SVGAGI. The CDR3 consists of 16 residues. This CDR3 reads CASTPRRGRSVQPQHF.

The chain recombines TRBV7-2 with TRBJ2-1; TCRdb indicates TRBD2, and absent DNA this call remains unverified. Germline assignment: CDR1 SGHTA and CDR2 FQGNSA. The CDR3 is 16 residues long. The CDR3 protein is CASSPTGTRNYNEQFF. The full variable domain, rest sourced from reference TRBV7-2 and TRBJ2-1, is GAGVSQSPSNKVTEKGKDVELRCDPISGHTALYWYRQSLGQGLEFLIYFQGNSAPDKSGLPSDRFSAERTGGSVSTLTIQRTQQEDSAVYLCASSPTGTRNYNEQFFGPGTRLTVL.

The CDR3 sequence: CASSLRAINIQYF. The V gene is TRBV12-3 or TRBV12-4, the J gene TRBJ2-4. The CDR3 length is 13 residues.

The V gene is TRBV6-2 or TRBV6-3, the J gene TRBJ2-1; no DNA is available, so the TRBD1 call from TCRdb remains unchecked. Germline V gene lookup returns CDR1 MNHEY and CDR2 SVGEGT. This CDR3 is built from 15 residues. The CDR3 reads CASRTRDSEYNEQFF.

The chain recombines TRBV10-3 with TRBJ1-3. The length of the CDR3 is 13 residues. Germline CDR1 and CDR2: ENHRY and SYGVKD. The CDR3 loop reads CATSRGTGNTIYF.

CDR3 protein: CASSSGRPQYF. This chain uses TRBV7-3 with TRBJ2-3; the D call of TRBD1 rests on TCRdb alone, since no DNA is present to check it. The germline V gene encodes CDR1 SGHTA and CDR2 FQGTGA. This CDR3 comprises 11 residues.

V and J are TRBV6-2 or TRBV6-3 and TRBJ2-7. This CDR3 is 13 amino acids long. CDR1 and CDR2 from the germline V gene are MNHEY and SVGEGT. CDR3 in amino acids: CASSYYHSREQYF.

The V gene is TRBV5-1, the J gene TRBJ2-1; as DNA is missing, the TRBD1 call by TCRdb cannot be tested. Germline CDR1 is SGHRS and CDR2 is YFSETQ. The CDR3 sequence is 18 residues long. The CDR3: CASSPPLGILDSYNEQFF.

The J gene is TRBJ1-6, the V gene TRBV20-1. The CDR3 runs 14 residues. Germline CDR1 is DFQATT and CDR2 is SNEGSKA (reference sequence). CDR3 residues: CSARLGEWNSPLHF.

This chain uses TRBV20-1 with TRBJ2-3; TCRdb reports TRBD2, a call that lacks DNA to check it against. The CDR3 has 15 residues. CDR1 is DFQATT, CDR2 SNEGSKA, per germline (reference sequence). CDR3 sequence reads: CSAIVAEPSFDTQYF.

The CDR3 reads CASRDRVGSNQPQHF. The chain carries TRBV12-3 or TRBV12-4 and TRBJ1-5; TCRdb indicates TRBD1, and absent DNA this call remains unverified. The CDR3 sequence is 15 residues long.

The chain employs TRBV12-3 or TRBV12-4 and TRBJ2-1; TCRdb designates TRBD2, a call that cannot be tested without DNA. The CDR3 extends over 14 amino acids. This CDR3 is CASSSGGNYNEQFF.

The chain combines TRBV12-3 or TRBV12-4 with TRBJ1-2; the D call from TCRdb, TRBD1, cannot be confirmed without DNA. This CDR3 has 14 residues. CDR3: CATTADRGHYGYTF.

CDR3 loop: CSASAAAYNEQFF. V usage is TRBV20-1 and J usage is TRBJ2-1; TCRdb's D call, TRBD2, is unchecked because there is no DNA. CDR1 and CDR2 from the germline V gene are DFQATT and SNEGSKA (reference sequence). The CDR3 length is 13 residues.

This chain connects TRBV29-1 to TRBJ2-6; no DNA is available, so the TRBD1 call from TCRdb remains unchecked. Germline V lookup: CDR1 SQVTM, CDR2 ANQGSEA. This CDR3 has 16 amino acids. CDR3 amino acids: CSAGEGDIGGANVLTF.

The J gene is TRBJ2-1, the V gene TRBV12-3 or TRBV12-4; the TCRdb D gene call, TRBD1, has no DNA to confirm it. This CDR3 is built from 17 residues. CDR3 in amino acids: CASSLGTPGGALNEQFF.

CDR3 amino acids: CASSFSGGVTDTQYF. The chain uses TRBV12-3 or TRBV12-4 and TRBJ2-3; TCRdb calls TRBD1, which cannot be checked without DNA. The CDR3 has 15 residues.

This chain connects TRBV12-3 or TRBV12-4 to TRBJ2-6. CDR3 length: 16 amino acids. Here the CDR3 reads CASSFSPGSGANVLTF.

The V call is TRBV29-1, the J call TRBJ1-1; TCRdb designates TRBD1, a call that cannot be tested without DNA. Germline V CDR1 and CDR2: SQVTM, ANQGSEA. The CDR3 extends over 14 amino acids. CDR3 region: CSVGTGVGNTEAFF.

The chain employs TRBV10-1 and TRBJ2-2; TCRdb proposes TRBD1, but this gene call is untestable without DNA. CDR1 and CDR2 (germline): WNHNN, SYGVQD (reference sequence). CDR3 length equals 13 residues. CDR3 in amino acids: CASNVVRGGELFF.

V is TRBV7-3 and J is TRBJ2-1; TCRdb picks TRBD1, but there is no DNA to check that call. CDR1 SGHTA and CDR2 FQGTGA come from the germline V gene. This CDR3 has 14 amino acids. CDR3 in amino acids: CASSLSVGIGEQFF.

The CDR3 loop is CASSGDSGANVLTF. The chain has TRBV12-3 or TRBV12-4 and TRBJ2-6; absent DNA, TCRdb's TRBD1 call cannot be checked. There are 14 residues in the CDR3.

The chain joins TRBV4-3 to TRBJ2-1; TCRdb proposes TRBD2, but this gene call is untestable without DNA. Germline assignment: CDR1 LGHNA and CDR2 YSLEER. The CDR3 contains 18 residues. CDR3: CASSLQAGGPLTYNEQFF.

This rearrangement joins TRBV29-1 to TRBJ2-1; TCRdb designates TRBD1, a call that cannot be tested without DNA. The V gene's germline CDR1 is SQVTM and CDR2 ANQGSEA. The CDR3 runs to 16 residues. The CDR3 reads CSVNQKGQGASGEQFF.

V and J are TRBV29-1 and TRBJ2-4; TCRdb outputs TRBD1, but without DNA this stays unchecked. This CDR3 has 14 amino acids. The germline gives CDR1 SQVTM, CDR2 ANQGSEA. The CDR3 loop reads CSVGSTGTKNIQYF. Full variable domain (outside the CDR3, taken from reference TRBV29-1 and TRBJ2-4): SAVISQKPSRDICQRGTSLTIQCQVDSQVTMMFWYRQQPGQSLTLIATANQGSEATYESGFVIDKFPISRPNLTFSTLTVSNMSPEDSSIYLCSVGSTGTKNIQYFGAGTRLSVL.

This CDR3 is CASSSRWSSDTQYF. This chain joins TRBV12-3 or TRBV12-4 and TRBJ2-3. There are 14 residues in the CDR3.

The chain has TRBV5-1 and TRBJ2-5; TCRdb's D call of TRBD2 is untestable without DNA. CDR1 and CDR2 (germline): SGHRS, YFSETQ. The CDR3 covers 16 residues. CDR3 sequence reads: CASSLVLAGGQETQYF. Full variable domain (outside the CDR3, taken from reference TRBV5-1 and TRBJ2-5): KAGVTQTPRYLIKTRGQQVTLSCSPISGHRSVSWYQQTPGQGLQFLFEYFSETQRNKGNFPGRFSGRQFSNSRSEMNVSTLELGDSALYLCASSLVLAGGQETQYFGPGTRLLVL.

This chain uses TRBV5-1 with TRBJ2-7; TCRdb's D call of TRBD1 is untestable without DNA. The CDR3 sequence is 16 residues long. CDR1 is SGHRS, CDR2 YFSETQ, per germline. The chain's CDR3 is CASSPDGTSSLYEQYF. Using reference TRBV5-1 and TRBJ2-7 for the parts outside the CDR3, the full variable domain is KAGVTQTPRYLIKTRGQQVTLSCSPISGHRSVSWYQQTPGQGLQFLFEYFSETQRNKGNFPGRFSGRQFSNSRSEMNVSTLELGDSALYLCASSPDGTSSLYEQYFGPGTRLTVT.